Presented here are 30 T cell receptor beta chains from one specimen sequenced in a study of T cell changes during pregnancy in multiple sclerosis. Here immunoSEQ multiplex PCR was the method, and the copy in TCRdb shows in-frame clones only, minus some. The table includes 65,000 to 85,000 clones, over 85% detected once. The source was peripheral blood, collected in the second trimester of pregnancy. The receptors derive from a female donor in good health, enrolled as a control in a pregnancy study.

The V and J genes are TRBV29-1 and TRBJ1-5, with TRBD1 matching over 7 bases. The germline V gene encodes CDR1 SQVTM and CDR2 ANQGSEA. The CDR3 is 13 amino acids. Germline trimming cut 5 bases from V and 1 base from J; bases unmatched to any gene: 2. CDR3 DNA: TGCAGCGTTTCGACAGGGAGCAATCAGCCCCAGCATTTT. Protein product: CSVSTGSNQPQHF.

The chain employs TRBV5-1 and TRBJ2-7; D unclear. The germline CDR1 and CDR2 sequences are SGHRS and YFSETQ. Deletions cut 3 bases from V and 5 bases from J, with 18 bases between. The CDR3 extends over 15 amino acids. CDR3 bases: TGCGCCAGCAGCTCAGCGACCGCCGGTTTGGACGAGCAGTACTTC. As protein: CASSSATAGLDEQYF.

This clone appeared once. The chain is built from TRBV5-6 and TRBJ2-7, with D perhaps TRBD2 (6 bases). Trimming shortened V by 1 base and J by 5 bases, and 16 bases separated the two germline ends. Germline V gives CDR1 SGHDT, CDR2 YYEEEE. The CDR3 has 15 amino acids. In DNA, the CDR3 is TGTGCCAGCAGCTTGTTGGGCAGGGAGGCGGACGAGCAGTACTTC. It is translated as CASSLLGREADEQYF.

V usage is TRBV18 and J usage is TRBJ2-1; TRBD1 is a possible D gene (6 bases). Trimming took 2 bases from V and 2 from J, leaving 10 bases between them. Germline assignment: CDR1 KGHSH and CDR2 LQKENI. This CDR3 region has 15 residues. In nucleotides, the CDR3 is TGTGCCAGCTCACCAATTGCAGGGGCCTACAATGAGCAGTTCTTC. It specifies CASSPIAGAYNEQFF.

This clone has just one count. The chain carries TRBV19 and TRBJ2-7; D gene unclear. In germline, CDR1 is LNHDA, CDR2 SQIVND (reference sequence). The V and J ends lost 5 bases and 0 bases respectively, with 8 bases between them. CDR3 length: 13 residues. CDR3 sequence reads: CASSPAGSYEQYF. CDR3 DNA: TGTGCCAGTAGTCCGGCAGGCTCCTACGAGCAGTACTTC.

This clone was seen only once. CDR3 sequence (DNA): TGCGCCAGCAGCTTTTTAACAGGGGCCCCCTACGAGCAGTACTTC. It specifies CASSFLTGAPYEQYF. The chain carries TRBV5-1 and TRBJ2-7; 7 nucleotides match TRBD1. Germline trimming cut 2 bases from V and 2 bases from J; bases unmatched to any gene: 7. The CDR3 covers 15 residues. Germline V gene data show CDR1 as SGHRS and CDR2 as YFSETQ.

In DNA form, the CDR3 reads TGTGCCAGCAGCCCCCTACAGGGTTACCAGCCCCAGCATTTT. Encoded protein: CASSPLQGYQPQHF. V usage is TRBV28 and J usage is TRBJ1-5; weak D call: TRBD1 (6 bases). The CDR3 consists of 14 residues. V was clipped by 6 bases and J by 7 bases, with 16 bases between them. Germline V lookup: CDR1 MDHEN, CDR2 SYDVKM.

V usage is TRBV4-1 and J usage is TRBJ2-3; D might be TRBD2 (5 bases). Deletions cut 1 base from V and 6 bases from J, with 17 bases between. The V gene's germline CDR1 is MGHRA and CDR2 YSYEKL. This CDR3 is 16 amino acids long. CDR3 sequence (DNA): TGCGCCAGCAGCCAAGTGTTAACGGGAATTGGGGATACGCAGTATTTT. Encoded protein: CASSQVLTGIGDTQYF.

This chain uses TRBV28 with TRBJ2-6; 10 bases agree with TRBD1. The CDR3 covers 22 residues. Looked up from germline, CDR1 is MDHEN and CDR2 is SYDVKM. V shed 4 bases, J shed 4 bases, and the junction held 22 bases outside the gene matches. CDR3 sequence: CASSSGRRWTGGSRSGANVLTF. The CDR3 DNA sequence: TGTGCCAGCAGTTCCGGGAGACGTTGGACAGGGGGATCAAGGTCCGGGGCCAACGTCCTGACTTTC.

Written as DNA, the CDR3 is TGTGCCAGCAGTACTTACAGGGGCGTGAATGAAAAACTGTTTTTT. Protein product: CASSTYRGVNEKLFF. J is TRBJ1-4 and V is TRBV6-1; 7 nucleotides match TRBD1. Germline lookup yields CDR1 MNHNS and CDR2 SASEGT. Unmatched junction bases numbered 8, after V lost 5 bases and J lost 5 bases. CDR3 size: 15 residues.

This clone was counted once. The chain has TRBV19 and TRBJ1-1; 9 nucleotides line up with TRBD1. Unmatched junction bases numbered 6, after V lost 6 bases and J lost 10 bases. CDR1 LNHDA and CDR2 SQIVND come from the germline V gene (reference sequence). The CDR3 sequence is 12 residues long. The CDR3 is CASRNRDRAAFF. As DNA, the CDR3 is TGTGCCAGTAGGAACCGGGACAGGGCAGCTTTCTTT.

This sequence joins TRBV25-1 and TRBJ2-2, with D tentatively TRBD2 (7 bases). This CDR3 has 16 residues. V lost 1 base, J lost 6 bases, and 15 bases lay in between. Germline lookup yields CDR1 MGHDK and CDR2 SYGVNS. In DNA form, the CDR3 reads TGTGCCAGCAGTGAATCGGGGAGGGGGACGCCCGGGGAGCTGTTTTTT. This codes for CASSESGRGTPGELFF. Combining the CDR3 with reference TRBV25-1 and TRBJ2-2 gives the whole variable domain EADIYQTPRYLVIGTGKKITLECSQTMGHDKMYWYQQDPGMELHLIHYSYGVNSTEKGDLSSESTVSRIRTEHFPLTLESARPSHTSQYLCASSESGRGTPGELFFGEGSRLTVL.

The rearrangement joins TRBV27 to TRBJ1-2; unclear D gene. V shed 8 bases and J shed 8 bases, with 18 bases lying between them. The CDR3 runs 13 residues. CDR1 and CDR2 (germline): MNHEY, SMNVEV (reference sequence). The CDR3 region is CASARQDTGGYTF. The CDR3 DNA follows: TGTGCCAGCGCCCGACAAGATACGGGGGGCTACACCTTC.

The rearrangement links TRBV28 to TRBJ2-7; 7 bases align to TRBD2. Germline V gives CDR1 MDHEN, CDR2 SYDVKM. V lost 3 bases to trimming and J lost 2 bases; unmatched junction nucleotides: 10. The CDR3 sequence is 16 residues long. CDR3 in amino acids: CASSFLSAGFAYEQYF. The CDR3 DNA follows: TGTGCCAGCAGTTTTCTTTCAGCGGGATTCGCCTACGAGCAGTACTTC.

CDR3 residues: CASSPGTGVFWAEAFF. CDR3 coding DNA: TGTGCCAGCAGCCCCGGGACAGGGGTGTTTTGGGCTGAAGCTTTCTTT. The chain uses TRBV6-6 and TRBJ1-1; 10 nucleotides match TRBD1. The J segment lost 6 bases and the V segment lost 6 bases, leaving 13 bases of the junction unmatched. The V gene's germline CDR1 is MNHNY and CDR2 SVGAGI (reference sequence). CDR3 length equals 16 residues.

The CDR3 here is CASSAATGPAEQYF. DNA for the CDR3: TGCGCCAGCAGCGCCGCGACAGGGCCCGCCGAGCAGTACTTC. The chain employs TRBV5-1 and TRBJ2-7; 7 nucleotides line up with TRBD1. Trimming at V came to 4 bases and at J to 6 bases, leaving 10 bases not matched to a gene. This CDR3 region has 14 residues. CDR1 SGHRS and CDR2 YFSETQ come from the germline V gene.

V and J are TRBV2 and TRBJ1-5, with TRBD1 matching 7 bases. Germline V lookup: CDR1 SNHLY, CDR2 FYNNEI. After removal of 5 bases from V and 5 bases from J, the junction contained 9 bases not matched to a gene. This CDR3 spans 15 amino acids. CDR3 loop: CASSSYRGLDQPQHF. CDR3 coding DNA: TGTGCCAGCAGTTCTTACAGGGGTTTGGATCAGCCCCAGCATTTT. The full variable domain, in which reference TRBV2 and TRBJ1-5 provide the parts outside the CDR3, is EPEVTQTPSHQVTQMGQEVILRCVPISNHLYFYWYRQILGQKVEFLVSFYNNEISEKSEIFDDQFSVERPDGSNFTLKIRSTKLEDSAMYFCASSSYRGLDQPQHFGDGTRLSIL.

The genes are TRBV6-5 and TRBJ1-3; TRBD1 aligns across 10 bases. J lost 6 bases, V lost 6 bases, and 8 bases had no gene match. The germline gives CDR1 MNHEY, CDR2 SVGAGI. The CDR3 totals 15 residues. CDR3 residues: CASSKDRGWENTIYF. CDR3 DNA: TGTGCCAGCAGCAAGGACAGGGGGTGGGAAAACACCATATATTTT.

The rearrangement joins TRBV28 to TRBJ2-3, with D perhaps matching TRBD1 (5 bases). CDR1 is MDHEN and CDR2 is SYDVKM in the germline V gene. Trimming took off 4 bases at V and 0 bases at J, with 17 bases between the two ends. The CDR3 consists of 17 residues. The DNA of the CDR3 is TGTGCCAGCAGTTCCCGGACAAAAAGTACTAGCACAGATACGCAGTATTTT. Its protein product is CASSSRTKSTSTDTQYF.

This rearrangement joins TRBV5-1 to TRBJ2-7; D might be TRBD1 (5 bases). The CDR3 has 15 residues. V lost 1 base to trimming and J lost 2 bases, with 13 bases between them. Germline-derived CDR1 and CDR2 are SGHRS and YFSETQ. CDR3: CASSLPGVGAYEQYF. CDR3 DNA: TGCGCCAGCAGCTTGCCTGGGGTAGGGGCCTACGAGCAGTACTTC.

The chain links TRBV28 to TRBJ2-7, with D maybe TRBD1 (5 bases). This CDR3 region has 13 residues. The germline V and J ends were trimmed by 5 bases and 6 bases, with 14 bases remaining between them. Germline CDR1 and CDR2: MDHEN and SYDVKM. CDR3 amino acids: CASSLEGVGEQYF. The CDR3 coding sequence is TGTGCCAGCAGTCTCGAAGGGGTCGGCGAGCAGTACTTC.

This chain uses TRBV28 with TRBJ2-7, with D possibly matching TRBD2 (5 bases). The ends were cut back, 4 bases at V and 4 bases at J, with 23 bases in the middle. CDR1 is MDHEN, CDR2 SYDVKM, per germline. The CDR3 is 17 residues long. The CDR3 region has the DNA TGTGCCAGCAGTTACACTCCCGGGAACGAACGACGTTACGAGCAGTACTTC. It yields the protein CASSYTPGNERRYEQYF.

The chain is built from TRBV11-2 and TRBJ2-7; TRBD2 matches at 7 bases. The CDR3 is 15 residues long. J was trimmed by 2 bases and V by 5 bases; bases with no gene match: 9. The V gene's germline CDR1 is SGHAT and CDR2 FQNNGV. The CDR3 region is CASSPLSSGPYEQYF. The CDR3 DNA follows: TGTGCCAGCAGCCCCCTCAGTAGCGGGCCCTACGAGCAGTACTTC.

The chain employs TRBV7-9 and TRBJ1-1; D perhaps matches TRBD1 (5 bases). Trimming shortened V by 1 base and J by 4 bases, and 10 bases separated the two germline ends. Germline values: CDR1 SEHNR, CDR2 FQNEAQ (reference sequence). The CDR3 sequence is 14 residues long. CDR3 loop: CASSLVGGGTEAFF. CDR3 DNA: TGTGCCAGCAGCTTAGTTGGGGGAGGCACTGAAGCTTTCTTT. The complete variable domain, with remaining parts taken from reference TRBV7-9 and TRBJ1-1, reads DTGVSQNPRHKITKRGQNVTFRCDPISEHNRLYWYRQTLGQGPEFLTYFQNEAQLEKSRLLSDRFSAERPKGSFSTLEIQRTEQGDSAMYLCASSLVGGGTEAFFGQGTRLTVV.

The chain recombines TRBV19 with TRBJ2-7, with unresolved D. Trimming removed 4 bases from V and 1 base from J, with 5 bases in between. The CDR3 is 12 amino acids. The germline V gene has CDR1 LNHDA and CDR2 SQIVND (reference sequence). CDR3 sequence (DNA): TGTGCCAGTAGTACCGGGTCCTACGAGCAGTACTTC. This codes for CASSTGSYEQYF.

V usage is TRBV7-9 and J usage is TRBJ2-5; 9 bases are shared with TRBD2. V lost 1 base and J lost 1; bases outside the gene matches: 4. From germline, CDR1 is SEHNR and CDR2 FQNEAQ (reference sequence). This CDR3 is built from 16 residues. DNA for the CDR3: TGTGCCAGCAGCTTAGGGGGTAGCGGGAGCCAAGAGACCCAGTACTTC. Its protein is CASSLGGSGSQETQYF.

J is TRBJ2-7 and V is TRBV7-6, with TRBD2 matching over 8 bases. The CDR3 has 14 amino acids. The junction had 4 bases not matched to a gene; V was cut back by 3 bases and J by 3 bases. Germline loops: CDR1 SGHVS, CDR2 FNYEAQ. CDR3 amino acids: CASSFGAGGYEQYF. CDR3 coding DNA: TGTGCCAGCAGCTTCGGGGCGGGAGGCTACGAGCAGTACTTC. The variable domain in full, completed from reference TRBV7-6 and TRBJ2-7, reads GAGVSQSPRYKVTKRGQDVALRCDPISGHVSLYWYRQALGQGPEFLTYFNYEAQQDKSGLPNDRFSAERPEGSISTLTIQRTEQRDSAMYRCASSFGAGGYEQYFGPGTRLTVT.

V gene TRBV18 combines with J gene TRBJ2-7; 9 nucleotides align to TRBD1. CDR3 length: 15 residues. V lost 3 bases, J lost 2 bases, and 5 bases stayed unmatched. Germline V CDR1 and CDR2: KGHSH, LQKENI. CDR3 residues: CASSPWTGETYEQYF. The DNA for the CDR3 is TGTGCCAGCTCACCTTGGACAGGGGAGACCTACGAGCAGTACTTC.

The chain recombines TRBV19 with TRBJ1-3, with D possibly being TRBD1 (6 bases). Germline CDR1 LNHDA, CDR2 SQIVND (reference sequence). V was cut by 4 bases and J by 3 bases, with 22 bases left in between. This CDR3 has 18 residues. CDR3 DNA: TGTGCCAGTAGTAACAGGGTAGGGAACCGGAACTTTGGAAACACCATATATTTT. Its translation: CASSNRVGNRNFGNTIYF.

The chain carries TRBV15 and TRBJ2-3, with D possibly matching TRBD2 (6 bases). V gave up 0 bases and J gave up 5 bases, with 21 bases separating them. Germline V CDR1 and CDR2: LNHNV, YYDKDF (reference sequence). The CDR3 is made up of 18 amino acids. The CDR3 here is CATSRDVRSSWGGDTQYF. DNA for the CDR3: TGTGCCACCAGCAGAGATGTTAGATCATCCTGGGGAGGAGATACGCAGTATTTT.